This T cell receptor beta chain was obtained from a study of T cells in tuberculosis. Specified time point: new active TB diagnosis, blood taken before or within 7 days of starting treatment. Germline CDR1 is GTSNPN and CDR2 is SVGIG (reference sequence). This CDR3 region has 13 residues. The V gene end was trimmed by 8 bases and the J gene end by 7 bases; junction bases not matched to a gene: 9. TCRdb keeps only in-frame clones here, not all; method: immunoSEQ multiplex PCR. The sample yields under 40,000 clones, more than 75% seen once. This clone has more than one count but fewer than ten. The chain employs TRBV30 and TRBJ2-1; the match to TRBD2 covers 9 bases. The sequencing here drew on PBMCs, taken at tuberculosis diagnosis. This TCR was sampled from an adult with tuberculosis. The CDR3 spells CASRAGGPNEQFF. DNA for the CDR3: TGTGCCAGTAGGGCGGGAGGGCCAAATGAGCAGTTCTTC.